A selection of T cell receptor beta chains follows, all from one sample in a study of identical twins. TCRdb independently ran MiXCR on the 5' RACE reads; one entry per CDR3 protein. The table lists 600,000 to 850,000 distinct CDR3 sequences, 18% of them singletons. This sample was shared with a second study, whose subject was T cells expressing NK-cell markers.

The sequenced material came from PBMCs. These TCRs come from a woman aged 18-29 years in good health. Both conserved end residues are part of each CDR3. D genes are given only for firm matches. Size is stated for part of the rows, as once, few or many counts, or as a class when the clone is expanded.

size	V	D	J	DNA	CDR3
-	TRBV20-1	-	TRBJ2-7	TGCAGTGCTGTCCGGGACGGACCTTACGAGCAGTACTTC	CSAVRDGPYEQYF
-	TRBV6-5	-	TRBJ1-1	TGTGCCAGCAGTTACGGACTGACTACTGAAGCTTTCTTT	CASSYGLTTEAFF
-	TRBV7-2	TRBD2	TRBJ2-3	TGTGCCAGCAGCCGTTCTTGGACTAGCTTCACAGATACGCAGTATTTT	CASSRSWTSFTDTQYF
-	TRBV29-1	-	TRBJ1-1	TGCAGCGTTGAGACCGGGGGCACTGAAGCTTTCTTT	CSVETGGTEAFF
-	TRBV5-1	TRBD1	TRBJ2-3	TGCGCCAGCAGTGAAACAGGGGGCCCAAACACAGATACGCAGTATTTT	CASSETGGPNTDTQYF
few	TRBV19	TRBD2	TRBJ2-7	TGTGCCAGTAGCCCGACTAGCGGGAGGCCGACGCAGTACTTC	CASSPTSGRPTQYF
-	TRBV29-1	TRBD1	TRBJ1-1	TGCAGCTCCCGGGACAGGGGTGTTGAAGCTTTCTTT	CSSRDRGVEAFF
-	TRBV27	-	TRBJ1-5	TGTGCCAGCAGTTTGAGGCAGGACGGAGGACAGCCCCAGCATTTT	CASSLRQDGGQPQHF
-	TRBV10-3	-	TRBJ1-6	TGTGCCATCAAAGGCGGACAGCCCTTTGGCAATTCACCCCTCCACTTT	CAIKGGQPFGNSPLHF
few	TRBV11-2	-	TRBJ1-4	TGTGCCAGCAGCTTAGGTCGTCAGCCAGGGAATTATGAAAAACTGTTTTTT	CASSLGRQPGNYEKLFF
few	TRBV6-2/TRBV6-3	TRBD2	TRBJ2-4	TGTGCCAGCAGTTCCGAGGGAGCGGGAGGAGCCAAAAACATTCAGTACTTC	CASSSEGAGGAKNIQYF
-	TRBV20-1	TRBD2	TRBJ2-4	TGCAGTGCTGGGAGCGGCGGGGGATACATTCAGTACTTC	CSAGSGGGYIQYF
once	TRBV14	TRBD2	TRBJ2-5	TGTGCCAGCAGCCCCCTAGCGGGGGATCAAGAGACCCAGTACTTC	CASSPLAGDQETQYF
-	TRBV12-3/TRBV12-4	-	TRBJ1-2	TGTGCCAGCAGGGAGGGTTGGTATGGCTACACCTTC	CASREGWYGYTF
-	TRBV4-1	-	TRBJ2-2	TGCGCCAGCAGCCGACCTCGGGCAGGGCAGGACACCGGGGAGCTGTTTTTT	CASSRPRAGQDTGELFF
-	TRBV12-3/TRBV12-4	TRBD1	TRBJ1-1	TGTGCCAGCAGGGACAGGGGAGGGCCCACTGAAGCTTTCTTT	CASRDRGGPTEAFF
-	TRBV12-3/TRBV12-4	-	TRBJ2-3	TGTGCCAGCAGCAACGCCCCGGGACTCGGCACAGATACGCAGTATTTT	CASSNAPGLGTDTQYF
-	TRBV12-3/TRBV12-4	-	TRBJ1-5	TGTGCCAGCAGCCTATTCAATCAGCCCCAGCATTTT	CASSLFNQPQHF
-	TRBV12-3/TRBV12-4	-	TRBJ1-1	TGTGCCAGCAGTTTTACTTCGGTGCTGAACACTGAAGCTTTCTTT	CASSFTSVLNTEAFF
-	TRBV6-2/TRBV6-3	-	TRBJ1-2	TGTGCCAGCAGTTACTCGCCAGGAGACTATGGCTACACCTTC	CASSYSPGDYGYTF
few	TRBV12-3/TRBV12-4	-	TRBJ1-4	TGTGCCAGCAGTTTTCTCAGGGCAAAACTGTTTTTT	CASSFLRAKLFF
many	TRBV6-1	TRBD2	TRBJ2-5	TGTGCCAGCAGCCCGACCGGGACTAGCGGCCAAGAGACCCAGTACTTC	CASSPTGTSGQETQYF
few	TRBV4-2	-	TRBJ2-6	TGTGCCAGCAGCCAAGGAAGTCTAGCTGGGGCCAACGTCCTGACTTTC	CASSQGSLAGANVLTF
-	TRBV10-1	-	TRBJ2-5	TGCGCCAGCAGTGAGTCGCTGGATGAAGAGACCCAGTACTTC	CASSESLDEETQYF
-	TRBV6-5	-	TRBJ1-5	TGTGCCAGCAGTTACTCCGCGGCGGGCGTGAGTCCCCAGCATTTT	CASSYSAAGVSPQHF
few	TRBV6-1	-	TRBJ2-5	TGTGCCAGCGCAATGGTGAGCGAGACCCAGTACTTC	CASAMVSETQYF
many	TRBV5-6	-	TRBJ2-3	TGTGCCAGCAGCTTGTACGAAGATACGCAGTATTTT	CASSLYEDTQYF
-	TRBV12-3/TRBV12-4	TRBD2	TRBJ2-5	TGTGCCAGCACCCTGGGACTAGCGGGAGGGTATGAGACCCTGTACTTC	CASTLGLAGGYETLYF
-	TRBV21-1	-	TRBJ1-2	TGTGCCAGCAGCAATAGAGGGGCAGGGCTTAGCTATGGCTACACCTTC	CASSNRGAGLSYGYTF
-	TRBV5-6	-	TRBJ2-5	TGTGCCAGCAGCTTGGACCAGGCTAGCCAAGAGACCCAGTACTTC	CASSLDQASQETQYF
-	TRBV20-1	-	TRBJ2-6	TGCAGTGCGGGAGACAGCCGCTCTGGGGCCAACGTCCTGACTTTC	CSAGDSRSGANVLTF
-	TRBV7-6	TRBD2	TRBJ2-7	TGTGCCAGCAGCCCAGGGACTAGCCGAAGCTACGAGCAGTACTTC	CASSPGTSRSYEQYF